Below are 3 T cell receptor beta chains sequenced from a single sample in a study of early T cells in non-severe SARS-CoV-2 infection. TCRdb fed the 5' RACE reads into MiXCR, producing one record per CDR3 protein. The sample has more than 25,000 distinct CDR3 sequences, around 5% seen once. Source material: whole blood. These receptors were obtained from an adult who was a healthcare worker with PCR-confirmed SARS-CoV-2 infection or an uninfected control (not recorded which).

This clonotype was seen a few times. The gene calls are TRBV20-1 and TRBJ2-5, with 12 bases identical to TRBD2. CDR3 size: 13 residues. Per the germline V gene, CDR1 is DFQATT and CDR2 is SNEGSKA (reference sequence). Germline trimming cut 5 bases from V and 5 bases from J; bases unmatched to any gene: 3. CDR3 residues: CSAGLAGWETQYF. The CDR3 DNA follows: TGCAGTGCTGGACTAGCGGGATGGGAGACCCAGTACTTC.

The sample holds a few counts of this clonotype. The chain couples TRBV21-1 to TRBJ2-7; the table gives TRBD1 as D, unverified against the DNA. TRBV21-1 corresponds to a pseudogene. This CDR3 has 21 amino acids. The DNA for the CDR3 is TGTGCCAGCAGCAAAGCGAAAAATCCAGGGGCAATGATCGTTGTGTCCTACGAGCAGTACTTC. This encodes CASSKAKNPGAMIVVSYEQYF.

A note on this clonotype: The junction and the germline gene differ at one end; a read error may be behind it. The CDR3 bases are TGTGCTAGCAGTCCTCAGGATTGCACAGATACGCAGTATTTT. Translated, it gives CASSPQDCTDTQYF. The rearrangement links TRBV6-5 to TRBJ2-3, with D unresolved. From germline, CDR1 is MNHEY and CDR2 SVGAGI. This CDR3 is 14 amino acids long.